Shown below are 20 T cell receptor beta chains from a single sample sequenced in a study of CXCR3-negative and CXCR3-positive naive CD8 T cells. General study findings and limits: CXCR3-positive naive cells had more hydrophobic TRB CDR3s than CXCR3-negative naive cells.

Which antigens these TCRs recognize remains unknown. With UMI labels, 5' RACE was used to prepare the TRB cDNA libraries. Using the 5' RACE reads, TCRdb records one entry per CDR3 protein without DNA. The listing contains over 55,000 distinct CDR3 sequences. The sample taken for sequencing was naive CXCR3+ CD8+ T cells from blood. Described subset: CD45RO-CCR7+CD27+CD95- naive CD8+ T cells expressing CXCR3 (TNR3+). The source of these receptors is a human donor in good health. Some clones in this sample may be carry-over from other donors' samples.

This chain joins TRBV29-1 and TRBJ1-2. The CDR3 loop spans 15 amino acids. Germline V lookup: CDR1 SQVTM, CDR2 ANQGSEA. CDR3 amino acids: CSVEDGSSVNYGYTF.

J is TRBJ2-7 and V is TRBV20-1; TCRdb's D call of TRBD2 is untestable without DNA. There are 15 residues in the CDR3. The germline CDR1 and CDR2 sequences are DFQATT and SNEGSKA (reference sequence). Here the CDR3 reads CSARELAGESYEQYF.

The genes are TRBV10-3 and TRBJ2-1; TCRdb picks TRBD2, but there is no DNA to check that call. CDR1 ENHRY and CDR2 SYGVKD come from the germline V gene. The CDR3 consists of 17 residues. This chain's CDR3 is CAISESMASGDHNEQFF.

The CDR3 spells CSVEGERGGNEQFF. The chain has TRBV29-1 and TRBJ2-1; the D gene TCRdb calls, TRBD2, cannot be checked with no DNA. The CDR3 runs 14 residues. Germline V lookup: CDR1 SQVTM, CDR2 ANQGSEA.

The chain uses TRBV29-1 and TRBJ1-1; TCRdb's assignment of TRBD1 cannot be checked, as there is no DNA. Per the germline V gene, CDR1 is SQVTM and CDR2 is ANQGSEA. The CDR3 consists of 13 residues. The CDR3 is CSVWAGVGTEAFF.

V usage is TRBV7-7 and J usage is TRBJ2-1; TCRdb's D call, TRBD1, is unchecked because there is no DNA. This CDR3 has 14 amino acids. Germline V gives CDR1 SSHAT, CDR2 FNYEAQ (reference sequence). CDR3: CASSLARGADEQFF.

The CDR3: CASSYLRDRVSYEQYF. The chain couples TRBV6-2 or TRBV6-3 to TRBJ2-7; TCRdb returns TRBD1, unconfirmable since there is no DNA. The CDR3 extends over 16 amino acids. CDR1 MNHEY and CDR2 SVGEGT come from the germline V gene.

The V call is TRBV4-3, the J call TRBJ2-7. The CDR3 is 14 amino acids. Germline CDR1 LGHNA, CDR2 YSLEER. CDR3: CASSQGLMGYEQYF.

The chain has TRBV12-3 or TRBV12-4 and TRBJ1-2; TCRdb returns TRBD1, unconfirmable since there is no DNA. This CDR3 comprises 15 residues. CDR3 sequence reads: CATKSPGQGNYGYTF.

The genes are TRBV23-1 and TRBJ2-2; TCRdb outputs TRBD1, but without DNA this stays unchecked. TRBV23-1 is an open reading frame, and its role is uncertain. This CDR3 has 16 residues. CDR3 loop: CASSHSQGVDTGELFF.

V gene TRBV20-1 combines with J gene TRBJ2-7; TCRdb gives TRBD1 as the D gene, but with no DNA this cannot be confirmed. CDR3 size: 15 residues. CDR1 DFQATT and CDR2 SNEGSKA come from the germline V gene (reference sequence). The CDR3 spells CSARQSTGVWYEQYF.

The chain carries TRBV29-1 and TRBJ1-2; TCRdb's assignment of TRBD1 cannot be checked, as there is no DNA. Germline CDR1 reads SQVTM; CDR2 reads ANQGSEA. The CDR3 is made up of 15 amino acids. The CDR3 here is CSVVFPGQGADGYTF. Supplemented by reference TRBV29-1 and TRBJ1-2, the full variable domain reads SAVISQKPSRDICQRGTSLTIQCQVDSQVTMMFWYRQQPGQSLTLIATANQGSEATYESGFVIDKFPISRPNLTFSTLTVSNMSPEDSSIYLCSVVFPGQGADGYTFGSGTRLTVV.

The chain joins TRBV7-9 to TRBJ2-7; the D call of TRBD1 rests on TCRdb alone, since no DNA is present to check it. From germline, CDR1 is SEHNR and CDR2 FQNEAQ (reference sequence). The CDR3 runs 14 residues. The CDR3 sequence: CASSLVGQGSEQYF.

The chain combines TRBV7-9 with TRBJ2-5; TCRdb calls TRBD2, which cannot be checked without DNA. This CDR3 is 14 amino acids long. Germline assignment: CDR1 SEHNR and CDR2 FQNEAQ (reference sequence). The CDR3 sequence is CASSTERGAETQYF.

The V and J genes are TRBV9 and TRBJ2-1; TCRdb designates TRBD2, a call that cannot be tested without DNA. Looked up from germline, CDR1 is SGDLS and CDR2 is YYNGEE. The CDR3 sequence is 16 residues long. The CDR3 sequence is CASSARLAGVDAEQFF.

The genes are TRBV20-1 and TRBJ2-1; lacking DNA, the TRBD1 call made by TCRdb goes unchecked. Germline V CDR1 and CDR2: DFQATT, SNEGSKA (reference sequence). This CDR3 has 16 amino acids. Here the CDR3 reads CSARAPGGRGDNEQFF.

The V call is TRBV20-1, the J call TRBJ2-1; TCRdb's assignment of TRBD1 cannot be checked, as there is no DNA. The CDR3 is made up of 17 amino acids. The germline V gene encodes CDR1 DFQATT and CDR2 SNEGSKA (reference sequence). The CDR3 sequence is CSARDLRGSQSGNEQFF.

CDR3 loop: CASSQGDRANTEAFF. This sequence joins TRBV4-3 and TRBJ1-1; with no DNA, the TCRdb D assignment of TRBD1 cannot be verified. The germline gives CDR1 LGHNA, CDR2 YSLEER. The CDR3 is made up of 15 amino acids.

The genes are TRBV19 and TRBJ2-1; without DNA, the TCRdb call of TRBD1 cannot be checked. The CDR3 consists of 17 residues. Germline V lookup: CDR1 LNHDA, CDR2 SQIVND (reference sequence). The CDR3 loop reads CASSIDPERTGGNEQFF.

The V call is TRBV25-1, the J call TRBJ2-3; as DNA is missing, the TRBD1 call by TCRdb cannot be tested. Germline lookup yields CDR1 MGHDK and CDR2 SYGVNS. CDR3 length: 14 amino acids. CDR3 in amino acids: CASSGGRETDTQYF.